This T cell receptor (beta chain) originates from a study of Ad26.COV2.S vaccination and SARS-CoV-2 variants. Assay used: immunoSEQ multiplex PCR; TCRdb lists only in-frame clones, some missing. The data show approximately 250,000 clones, around 85% seen once. Treatment specified: roughly 19 received Ad26.COV2.S at low or high dose, single or two shots; about 5 received placebo; per-sample allocation not given. Samples came from day 63 after the first vaccine or placebo injection. V was clipped by 5 bases and J by 1 base; unmatched bases: 4. The CDR3 spans 15 residues. Germline V gene data show CDR1 as SGHTA and CDR2 as FQGTGA.

The clonotype comes from a person aged 18-60 years who received the Ad26.COV2.S COVID-19 vaccine or a placebo. The sequences come from peripheral blood, collected in a trial of Ad26.COV2.S vaccine versus placebo. The rearrangement links TRBV7-3 to TRBJ2-1; 8 bases align to TRBD1. The CDR3 region has the DNA TGTGCCAGCAGCCGTGACAGGGGATCCTACAATGAGCAGTTCTTC. Its translation is CASSRDRGSYNEQFF.